This section outlines one T cell receptor (beta chain) sequence together with its context. This may stem from a read error, because a much larger clone lies one nucleotide away. The sample belongs to a study of T cells in Graves' hyperthyroidism and ophthalmopathy. CDR1 ENHRY and CDR2 SYGVKD come from the germline V gene. This CDR3 spans 12 amino acids. After removal of 10 bases from V and 4 bases from J, the junction contained 4 bases not matched to a gene. RNA transcripts yielded amplified TCR beta CDR3 regions. HTBI primers were used for first-round RT-PCR of the TCR CDR3. TCRdb reprocessed the multiplex PCR reads via MiXCR and lists one record per CDR3 protein. This table has 500,000 to 800,000 distinct CDR3 sequences, 45% appearing once. Uncontrolled infection, other autoimmune disease, pregnancy or lactation led to exclusion.

Sequencing was done on a sample of peripheral blood or thyroid tissue (not recorded which). The TCR was taken from an adult man with Graves' disease, either hyperthyroidism or ophthalmopathy (not recorded which). V is TRBV10-3 and J is TRBJ1-1, with TRBD1 identical over 9 bases. CDR3 residues: CATDRGSTEAFF. In nucleotides, the CDR3 is TGTGCCACAGACAGGGGGAGCACTGAAGCTTTCTTT.